This TCR beta chain was identified during a study of blood T cell repertoires in COVID-19 (dated by TCRdb to 2020 to 2022). In terms of the full investigation: Samples covering the acute and convalescent phases of COVID-19 were provided by collaborators in the United States, Italy and Spain. The prospective study material was composed of cDNA or gDNA derived from T cells, B-cell-depleted T cells, or PBMCs. Deeply sampled blood TCRbeta repertoires from subjects exposed to, actively infected with, or recovered from COVID-19 were included in the dataset. The repertoires were released in a freely available public database intended as a resource for research on the immune response to SARS-CoV-2. The samples were drawn from the first 160 participants of the ongoing ImmuneRACE study and from 950 to 1,500 subjects provided by 6 global collaborators. A de-identified subject ID, COVID-19 status, age in years and sex were almost always included in the sample metadata. Where available, HLA class I and class II types were taken from metadata supplied by the sample provider and were not determined by assay-based typing. General conclusions and limits of the study: The amount of clinical and demographic metadata varied by source and participant and was provided uncurated.

The CDR3 contains 15 residues, cysteine and phenylalanine counted. Only CDR3 DNA is held: 45 bases, read in frame from base 1. V sheds 3 bases and J sheds 5 bases, leaving 13 bases between their ends. As encoded in the germline V gene, CDR1 is KGHDR while CDR2 is SFDVKD. Whole blood was collected in K2EDTA tubes by collaborating institutions according to the institutions' own protocols. For TCRbeta analysis, collaborators shipped samples in one of three forms: frozen whole blood, isolated PBMCs, or DNA extracted from either of those sample types. TCRbeta CDR3 regions were amplified from genomic DNA using the immunoSEQ Assay, a bias-controlled multiplex PCR. Per the source publication's procedure: The number of nucleated cells in each sample was estimated by amplification of reference gene primers within the assay. To quantify the absolute abundance of each unique TCRbeta CDR3 rearrangement, sequence reads were collapsed and filtered. Productive Simpson clonality was computed per sample as the square root of Simpson's diversity index over productive rearrangements. Sourced from immuneACCESS, this table was stored by TCRdb with only in-frame sequences that have V and J called. A share of the clones is absent; for the studies checked, an unresolved V gene accounts for under half, and the remainder has no known explanation. The DNA was the basis for D and trimming; V, J and clone size are from that table. The sample includes about 300,000 clones, with approximately 82% observed a single time. About 1.2% of the sample is taken by the ten largest.

Comment on this clone: Its antigen is unknown. No much larger clone is present one base from it, and per-base qualities are unavailable.

Source material: peripheral blood. The receptor chain draws on TRBV24-1 and TRBJ2-1; a weak D assignment points to TRBD1 (6 bases agree). The origin of this receptor is a woman aged 45-65 years with acute or convalescent COVID-19. The CDR3: CATSDTGTPNNEQFF. The nucleotide sequence is given as TGTGCCACCAGTGATACCGGGACACCTAACAATGAGCAGTTCTTC.